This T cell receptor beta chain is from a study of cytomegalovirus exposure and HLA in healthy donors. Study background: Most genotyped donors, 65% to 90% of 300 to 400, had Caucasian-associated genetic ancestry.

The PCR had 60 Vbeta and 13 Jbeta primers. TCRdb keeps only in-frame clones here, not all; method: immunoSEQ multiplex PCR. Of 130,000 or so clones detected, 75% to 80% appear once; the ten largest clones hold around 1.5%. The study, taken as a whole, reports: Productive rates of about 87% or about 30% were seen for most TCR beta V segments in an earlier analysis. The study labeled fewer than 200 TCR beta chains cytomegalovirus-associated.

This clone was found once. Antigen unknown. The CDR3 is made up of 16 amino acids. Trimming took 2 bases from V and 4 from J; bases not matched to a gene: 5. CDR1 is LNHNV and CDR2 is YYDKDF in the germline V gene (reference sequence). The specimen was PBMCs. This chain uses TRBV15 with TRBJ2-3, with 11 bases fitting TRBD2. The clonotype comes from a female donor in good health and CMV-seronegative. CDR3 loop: CATSRSKGLAADTQYF. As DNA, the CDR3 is TGTGCCACCAGCAGATCCAAGGGACTAGCGGCAGATACGCAGTATTTT.